The 20 T cell receptor beta chains in this list originate from one sample, sequenced in a study of CD8+ T cells in alopecia areata. Treatment: oral pan-JAK inhibitor, 5-10 mg twice daily. TCR sequencing used cDNA made by reverse transcription of extracted RNA. The protocol was immunoSEQ multiplex PCR, while the TCRdb copy is restricted to in-frame clones and leaves out a portion. The table lists about 140,000 clones, roughly 86% of them singletons. The sequencing here drew on CD8+ T cells sorted from blood, taken at week 4, from a patient treated with tofacitinib. The receptors here all came from a human donor with alopecia areata.

The chain couples TRBV4-1 to TRBJ2-7, with 13 bases identical to TRBD2. Trimming removed 0 bases from V and 3 bases from J; junction bases left unmatched: 14. Germline assignment: CDR1 MGHRA and CDR2 YSYEKL. The CDR3 has 20 amino acids. The CDR3 region is CASSQELAGGPVTGIYEQYF. In DNA form, the CDR3 reads TGCGCCAGCAGCCAAGAACTAGCGGGAGGGCCAGTTACGGGGATCTACGAGCAGTACTTC.

The chain has TRBV6-5 and TRBJ1-2; maybe TRBD1 (6 bases). The CDR3 loop spans 16 amino acids. CDR1 MNHEY and CDR2 SVGAGI come from the germline V gene. V was trimmed by 2 bases and J by 4 bases, leaving 17 bases between them. CDR3 loop: CASSYPTTRGGYGYTF. CDR3 in DNA: TGTGCCAGCAGTTACCCAACGACCAGGGGAGGCTATGGCTACACCTTC.

The V gene is TRBV12-5, the J gene TRBJ1-2; the match to TRBD1 covers 10 bases. This CDR3 is 16 amino acids long. Germline values: CDR1 LGHNT, CDR2 FRNRAP. Losses at the gene ends were 0 bases for V and 7 bases for J; bases not matched to a gene: 8. The chain's CDR3 is CASGLVRDRGHPGYTF. CDR3 DNA sequence: TGTGCTAGTGGTTTGGTCCGGGACAGGGGCCACCCTGGCTACACCTTC.

The chain employs TRBV29-1 and TRBJ2-3; D gene unclear. The germline V and J ends were trimmed by 2 bases and 5 bases, with 8 bases remaining between them. This CDR3 is 12 amino acids long. CDR1 is SQVTM, CDR2 ANQGSEA, per germline. CDR3 in DNA: TGCAGCGTTGAATTTTCCCTAGATACGCAGTATTTT. Translating it yields CSVEFSLDTQYF.

The V call is TRBV4-1, the J call TRBJ2-7, with 7 bases that match TRBD2. The CDR3 sequence is 15 residues long. Germline CDR1 MGHRA, CDR2 YSYEKL. The V and J ends lost 0 bases and 5 bases, in that order; junction bases with no gene match: 7. CDR3: CASSQDSGRANEQYF. The CDR3 DNA sequence: TGCGCCAGCAGCCAAGATTCAGGGAGGGCCAACGAGCAGTACTTC.

The chain couples TRBV7-9 to TRBJ1-1; 8 nucleotides align to TRBD1. V dropped 0 bases and J dropped 3; count of bases not matched to a gene: 3. This CDR3 has 15 amino acids. CDR1 and CDR2 (germline): SEHNR, FQNEAQ (reference sequence). The CDR3 DNA is TGTGCCAGCAGCTTAGCGCAGGGGGCATACACTGAAGCTTTCTTT. Translation: CASSLAQGAYTEAFF.

This clone was seen only once. The chain recombines TRBV2 with TRBJ2-7, with TRBD2 matching over 7 bases. From germline, CDR1 is SNHLY and CDR2 FYNNEI. V shed 5 bases, J shed 0 bases, and the junction held 7 bases outside the gene matches. The CDR3 has 15 residues. The DNA for the CDR3 is TGTGCCAGCAGTCCGAGCGGGAAAGGCTCCTACGAGCAGTACTTC. It specifies CASSPSGKGSYEQYF.

V gene TRBV25-1 combines with J gene TRBJ2-7; D might be TRBD2 (5 bases). V dropped 6 bases and J dropped 6 bases, with 9 bases sitting between them. The CDR3 loop spans 11 amino acids. Germline-derived CDR1 and CDR2 are MGHDK and SYGVNS. This CDR3 reads CASRVLAEQYF. CDR3 DNA: TGTGCCAGCAGGGTCCTAGCCGAGCAGTACTTC.

This chain uses TRBV30 with TRBJ2-1; D not resolved. The germline V gene encodes CDR1 GTSNPN and CDR2 SVGIG (reference sequence). CDR3 size: 12 residues. Trimming took off 0 bases at V and 9 bases at J, with 9 bases between the two ends. DNA for the CDR3: TGTGCCTGGAGTGTACTTTATGGTGAGCAGTTCTTC. It yields the protein CAWSVLYGEQFF. Full variable domain (rest looked up from reference TRBV30 and TRBJ2-1): SQTIHQWPATLVQPVGSPLSLECTVEGTSNPNLYWYRQAAGRGLQLLFYSVGIGQISSEVPQNLSASRPQDRQFILSSKKLLLSDSGFYLCAWSVLYGEQFFGPGTRLTVL.

This sequence joins TRBV29-1 and TRBJ1-2; 7 bases agree with TRBD1. The CDR3 has 11 residues. V gave up 7 bases and J gave up 5 bases; unmatched junction bases: 4. Germline lookup yields CDR1 SQVTM and CDR2 ANQGSEA. CDR3 region: CSDGTEYGYTF. As DNA, the CDR3 is TGCAGCGACGGGACAGAGTATGGCTACACCTTC. Based on the CDR3 plus reference TRBV29-1 and TRBJ1-2, the full variable domain is SAVISQKPSRDICQRGTSLTIQCQVDSQVTMMFWYRQQPGQSLTLIATANQGSEATYESGFVIDKFPISRPNLTFSTLTVSNMSPEDSSIYLCSDGTEYGYTFGSGTRLTVV.

The genes are TRBV6-5 and TRBJ1-1; 7 bases align to TRBD1. Losses at the gene ends were 4 bases for V and 4 bases for J; bases not matched to a gene: 6. The CDR3 contains 14 residues. Germline-derived CDR1 and CDR2 are MNHEY and SVGAGI. The CDR3 bases are TGTGCCAGCAGTTTGACAGGGAAGGGCACTGAAGCTTTCTTT. Its translation: CASSLTGKGTEAFF.

The chain combines TRBV14 with TRBJ2-7, with 8 bases lining up with TRBD1. The CDR3 length is 15 residues. The trim removed 1 base at V and 3 bases at J, leaving 5 bases unmatched. The germline V gene has CDR1 SGHDN and CDR2 FVKESK. CDR3 residues: CASSQGTGSYYEQYF. For the CDR3, the DNA is TGTGCCAGCAGCCAAGGGACAGGGTCATACTACGAGCAGTACTTC.

The rearrangement links TRBV27 to TRBJ1-2; weak D call: TRBD1 (5 bases). This CDR3 spans 15 amino acids. Trimming stripped 0 bases from V and 3 bases from J, with 11 bases between. The germline CDR1 and CDR2 sequences are MNHEY and SMNVEV (reference sequence). The CDR3 sequence is CASSLSQGQDYGYTF. The DNA for the CDR3 is TGTGCCAGCAGTTTATCGCAGGGTCAAGACTATGGCTACACCTTC.

The chain carries TRBV29-1 and TRBJ2-7, with D perhaps matching TRBD1 (5 bases). Germline V lookup: CDR1 SQVTM, CDR2 ANQGSEA. V gave up 0 bases and J gave up 2 bases, with 14 bases separating them. The CDR3 has 15 residues. CDR3 protein: CSVEDEGVPTYEQYF. The CDR3, as DNA: TGCAGCGTTGAAGATGAAGGGGTCCCCACCTACGAGCAGTACTTC.

Turning to this clone: A junction boundary mismatches the germline segment, possibly from a read error. The chain couples TRBV11-2 to TRBJ1-2; D might be TRBD1 (5 bases). Per germline, CDR1 SGHAT and CDR2 FQNNGV. The CDR3 extends over 15 amino acids. Here the CDR3 reads CASSLGGDGPYGHTF. Here the CDR3 DNA reads TGTGCCAGCAGCTTAGGAGGGGACGGTCCCTATGGCCACACCTTC.

In the case of this clone: Other DNA sequences within the sample encode an identical CDR3. The chain uses TRBV9 and TRBJ1-1; 7 bases agree with TRBD1. Trimming at V came to 3 bases and at J to 4 bases, leaving 3 bases not matched to a gene. CDR1 and CDR2 (germline): SGDLS, YYNGEE. The CDR3 has 13 amino acids. This CDR3 reads CASSAGTATEAFF. For the CDR3, the DNA is TGTGCCAGCAGCGCCGGGACAGCCACTGAAGCTTTCTTT. The full variable domain, its missing parts supplied by reference TRBV9 and TRBJ1-1, is DSGVTQTPKHLITATGQRVTLRCSPRSGDLSVYWYQQSLDQGLQFLIQYYNGEERAKGNILERFSAQQFPDLHSELNLSSLELGDSALYFCASSAGTATEAFFGQGTRLTVV.

This chain joins TRBV7-9 and TRBJ2-5, with D possibly matching TRBD1 (6 bases). Germline V gene data show CDR1 as SEHNR and CDR2 as FQNEAQ (reference sequence). The CDR3 has 15 residues. V gave up 1 base and J gave up 3 bases, with 12 bases separating them. The CDR3 region has the DNA TGTGCCAGCAGCTTAGTGGGCCGGGACAAAGAGACCCAGTACTTC. It translates to CASSLVGRDKETQYF.

The V call is TRBV7-9, the J call TRBJ2-1, with TRBD2 matching 11 bases. This CDR3 region has 16 residues. J gave up 4 bases and V 5 bases, and 7 bases lay outside the gene matches. CDR1 is SEHNR, CDR2 FQNEAQ, per germline (reference sequence). The CDR3: CASSPTTSGVYNEQFF. In DNA, the CDR3 is TGTGCCAGCAGCCCAACGACTAGCGGGGTATACAATGAGCAGTTCTTC.

This sequence joins TRBV30 and TRBJ2-1, with 9 bases lining up with TRBD1. In germline, CDR1 is GTSNPN, CDR2 SVGIG (reference sequence). V dropped 5 bases and J dropped 8; count of bases not matched to a gene: 16. This CDR3 spans 16 amino acids. Written as DNA, the CDR3 is TGTGCCTGGGGCTCGGTCCCGGGACAGGGTGACGATGAGCAGTTCTTC. It yields the protein CAWGSVPGQGDDEQFF.

This rearrangement joins TRBV7-6 to TRBJ1-1; 10 positions match TRBD1. V lost 4 bases and J lost 0; bases outside the gene matches: 2. The germline CDR1 and CDR2 sequences are SGHVS and FNYEAQ. CDR3 length: 15 amino acids. The CDR3 bases are TGTGCCAGCAGCTCGGGACAGGGGATGAACACTGAAGCTTTCTTT. Encoded protein: CASSSGQGMNTEAFF.